Presented here are 5 T cell receptor beta chains from one specimen sequenced in a study of molecular identifiers for immune sequencing clone quantification. TCRdb redid the calling of the PCR reads with MiXCR, one entry per CDR3 protein. The sample lists over 10,000 distinct CDR3 sequences; about 20% were seen once. The source material was naive CD8+ T cells from blood, with Jurkat cell RNA spiked in. The subset here: FACS-sorted CD8+CD4-CCR7+CD45RA+ naive T cells. These receptors were collected from a human donor in good health. Some libraries in this study had Jurkat cell RNA spiked in.

In this sample, this clonotype turned up a few times. The rearrangement joins TRBV13 to TRBJ2-5; 7 bases fit TRBD2. Trimming took 4 bases from V and 2 from J; bases not matched to a gene: 10. The CDR3 contains 16 residues. CDR1 is PRHDT, CDR2 FYEKMQ, per germline (reference sequence). The CDR3: CASSSGERELQETQYF. The CDR3 DNA sequence: TGTGCCAGCAGCTCCGGGGAGCGGGAATTACAAGAGACCCAGTACTTC.

This clonotype came up many times. The chain carries TRBV27 and TRBJ2-5; D is undetermined. The V end was cut by 1 base, the J end by 2 bases, with 5 bases between. Per the germline V gene, CDR1 is MNHEY and CDR2 is SMNVEV (reference sequence). The CDR3 is 13 residues long. The CDR3 protein is CASSLLAQETQYF. CDR3 bases: TGTGCCAGCAGTTTATTAGCTCAAGAGACCCAGTACTTC.

A word on this clonotype: A much larger clone is a single base away; this may be a read error. The rearrangement joins TRBV7-6 to TRBJ2-3; 10 bases are shared with TRBD2. Germline V lookup: CDR1 SGHVS, CDR2 FNYEAQ. After removal of 5 bases from V and 8 bases from J, the junction contained 19 bases not matched to a gene. The CDR3 covers 18 residues. The CDR3 here is CASSHGGPAGGGPATQYF. CDR3 in DNA: TGTGCCAGCAGCCACGGAGGGCCAGCGGGAGGGGGGCCAGCTACGCAGTATTTT.

By share, this clonotype counts as medium-sized. The V gene is TRBV4-1, the J gene TRBJ1-5; D unclear. The ends were cut back, 0 bases at V and 6 bases at J, with 12 bases in the middle. This CDR3 region has 15 residues. Per the germline V gene, CDR1 is MGHRA and CDR2 is YSYEKL. DNA of the CDR3: TGCGCCAGCAGCCAAGATTGGGCGGATGTTCAGCCCCAGCATTTT. Translating it yields CASSQDWADVQPQHF.

As concerns this clonotype: The final CDR3 position lacks the conserved phenylalanine or tryptophan, pointing to a likely read error. The chain joins TRBV19 to TRBJ1-3, with D hard to call. There are 17 residues in the CDR3. Germline-derived CDR1 and CDR2 are LNHDA and SQIVND (reference sequence). V lost 6 bases and J lost 0, with 18 bases in between. CDR3 nucleotides: TGTGCCAGTAGCCCGGACGGAATCATAAGCTCTGGAAACACCATATATTCT. Amino acids: CASSPDGIISSGNTIYS.